The TCR beta chain under discussion was sequenced for a study of CD8 T cells in Susac syndrome. Germline V gives CDR1 SGHRS, CDR2 YFSETQ. Trimming cost V 3 bases and J 0 bases, with 6 bases left between them. The CDR3 contains 13 residues. About this clonotype itself: Its antigen is as yet unknown.

RNA amounts of about 0.5 to 1 ug underwent reverse transcription with random hexamers. Across 54 Vbeta and 13 Jbeta, TCR beta CDR3 was amplified with immunoSEQ multiplex PCR. In TCRdb, the immunoSEQ multiplex PCR reads were re-called with MiXCR into one record per CDR3 protein. The data show roughly 200,000 distinct CDR3 sequences, around 94% seen once. Study observations and caveats: As acknowledged by the study, its TCR sequencing and HLA analysis included a relatively small number of individuals.

The specimen was CD4+ T cells from PBMCs. The rearrangement links TRBV5-1 to TRBJ1-1, with D hard to call. This receptor was obtained from a human donor with Susac syndrome. The CDR3 sequence: CASSSLLNTEAFF. The CDR3 nucleotides read TGCGCCAGCAGCTCCCTGTTGAACACTGAAGCTTTCTTT.